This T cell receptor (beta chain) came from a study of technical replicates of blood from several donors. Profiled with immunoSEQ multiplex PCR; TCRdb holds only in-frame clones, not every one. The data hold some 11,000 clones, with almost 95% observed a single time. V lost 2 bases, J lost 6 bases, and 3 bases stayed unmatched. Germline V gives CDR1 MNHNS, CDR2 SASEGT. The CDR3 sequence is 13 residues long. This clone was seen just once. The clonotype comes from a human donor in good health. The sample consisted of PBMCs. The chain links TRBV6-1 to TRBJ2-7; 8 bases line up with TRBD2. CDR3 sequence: CASSEPGRGEQYF. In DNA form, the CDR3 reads TGTGCCAGCAGTGAACCCGGGAGGGGCGAGCAGTACTTC.